The clone carrying this T cell receptor beta chain was seen a handful of times. Arm-PCR of CDR3 regions and iRepertoire HTBI primers were used to build TCR beta libraries. TCRdb re-derived calls from the multiplex PCR reads in MiXCR, one entry per CDR3 protein. There are under 450,000 distinct CDR3 sequences in the sample; 15% to 20% occur only once, and around 20% lies in the top ten. These data come from a study of regulatory T cells in long-lasting Graves disease. Germline V lookup: CDR1 MNHEY, CDR2 SVGEGT. Trimming pared 2 bases from V and 6 bases from J, leaving 10 bases between. The CDR3 runs 13 residues. The time point here: newly diagnosed GD, antithyroid drugs for less than 3 months. Construction of the TCR library relied on RNA isolated from PBMCs. This sample also belongs to another study, concerning T cells in Graves' hyperthyroidism and ophthalmopathy.

The TCR comes from a woman aged 18-29 years with Graves disease. The chain links TRBV6-2 or TRBV6-3 to TRBJ1-2; no clear D gene. Source: peripheral blood mononuclear cells (PBMCs), taken at new diagnosis, from a patient treated with antithyroid drugs. DNA for the CDR3: TGTGCCAGCAGTTACGGGGTCGGGGATGGCTACACCTTC. This sequence encodes CASSYGVGDGYTF.